These T cell receptor beta chains were read from a single sample in a study of T cells in Graves' hyperthyroidism and ophthalmopathy. Each CDR3 protein is one row after TCRdb ran MiXCR on the multiplex PCR reads. The data show about 420,000 distinct CDR3 sequences, with about a sixth seen just once and approximately 7.5% held by the top ten. Sequencing was done on a sample of blood. The receptors stem from a woman younger than 35 with Graves' hyperthyroidism. CDR3s include the opening cysteine and the closing phenylalanine or tryptophan. The D gene is left open where the match is weak. Some rows mark clone size as missing; the rest say once, few, many or name a class of expanded clone.

CDR3aa | CDR3nt | abundance | v_gene | d_gene | j_gene
CAISDATEAFF | TGTGCCATCAGTGACGCCACTGAAGCTTTCTTT | many | TRBV10-3 | - | TRBJ1-1
CSASHPSGRTDTQYF | TGCAGTGCTAGTCATCCTAGCGGGAGAACAGATACGCAGTATTTT | few | TRBV20-1 | TRBD2 | TRBJ2-3
CASSLPNWYGTEAFF | TGTGCCAGCAGCTTACCTAATTGGTACGGCACTGAAGCTTTCTTT | many | TRBV7-9 | - | TRBJ1-1
CASSSRPSGTESPPPYF | TGCGCCAGCAGCTCCCGACCTTCCGGGACAGAAAGCCCCCCCCCTTACTTC | - | TRBV5-1 | TRBD1 | TRBJ2-5
CAWSKRGLLSYEQYF | TGTGCCTGGAGTAAAAGGGGACTACTCTCCTACGAGCAGTACTTC | - | TRBV30 | TRBD2 | TRBJ2-7
CASSLEGPGIKNIQYF | TGTGCCAGCAGCTTAGAAGGTCCAGGGATTAAAAACATTCAGTACTTC | many | TRBV7-8 | - | TRBJ2-4
CASSHAGAGGTGELFF | TGCGCCAGCAGCCATGCCGGAGCGGGAGGAACCGGGGAGCTGTTTTTT | - | TRBV4-1 | TRBD2 | TRBJ2-2
CASSQEAAGTSYNEQFF | TGCGCCAGCAGCCAAGAGGCCGCGGGAACCTCCTACAATGAGCAGTTCTTC | many | TRBV4-1 | - | TRBJ2-1
CAISAAASTDTQYF | TGTGCCATCAGTGCTGCGGCTAGCACAGATACGCAGTATTTT | - | TRBV10-3 | - | TRBJ2-3
CASSPGQAKNIQYF | TGTGCCAGCAGCCCGGGACAGGCCAAAAACATTCAGTACTTC | few | TRBV3-1 | TRBD1 | TRBJ2-4
CASSFISGAEQETQYF | TGTGCCAGCAGCTTCATTAGCGGGGCCGAACAAGAGACCCAGTACTTC | many | TRBV7-6 | TRBD2 | TRBJ2-5
CASFGKDPHF | TGTGCCAGCTTTGGGAAAGATCCACACTTC | - | TRBV2 | - | TRBJ2-7
CASSYSYLGGDTEAFF | TGTGCCAGCAGTTACTCGTACTTAGGGGGGGACACTGAAGCTTTCTTT | many | TRBV6-5 | - | TRBJ1-1
CAWRGPNLRKDSEAFF | TGTGCCTGGAGAGGCCCTAATCTCAGAAAAGACTCTGAAGCTTTCTTT | - | TRBV30 | - | TRBJ1-1
CATSRGKGSNQPQHF | TGTGCCACCAGCCGGGGAAAGGGAAGCAATCAGCCCCAGCATTTT | few | TRBV15 | - | TRBJ1-5
CATATGGDEKLFF | TGTGCCACCGCGACTGGGGGCGATGAAAAACTGTTTTTT | few | TRBV10-3 | - | TRBJ1-4
CSVRGTDTQYF | TGCTCAGTTCGCGGGACAGATACGCAGTATTTT | many | TRBV7-9 | - | TRBJ2-3
CAISESGTAIAGANVLTF | TGTGCCATCAGTGAGTCAGGGACAGCGATTGCTGGGGCCAACGTCCTGACTTTC | many | TRBV10-3 | TRBD1 | TRBJ2-6
CASSLNLEETQYF | TGTGCCAGCAGCTTAAACTTGGAGGAGACCCAGTACTTC | many | TRBV11-2 | - | TRBJ2-5
CASSQVGGLNEQFF | TGTGCCAGCAGCCAAGTTGGGGGGTTGAATGAGCAGTTCTTC | - | TRBV14 | - | TRBJ2-1
CATSDWTGGKPNTGELFF | TGTGCCACCAGTGATTGGACAGGGGGGAAACCAAACACCGGGGAGCTGTTTTTT | many | TRBV24-1 | TRBD1 | TRBJ2-2
CATSRDRTGGPYEQYF | TGTGCCACCAGCAGAGATCGGACGGGAGGGCCCTACGAGCAGTACTTC | - | TRBV15 | TRBD2 | TRBJ2-7
CASSSTSGTGGMYF | TGCGCCAGCAGCTCAACCTCCGGGACAGGGGGAATGTACTTC | many | TRBV4-1 | TRBD1 | TRBJ2-5
CASSPERQGINSPLHF | TGCGCCAGCAGCCCGGAACGACAGGGGATTAATTCACCCCTCCACTTT | many | TRBV5-1 | TRBD1 | TRBJ1-6
CASSLQAGDGIEQYF | TGTGCCAGCAGTTTACAGGCGGGGGATGGGATCGAGCAGTACTTC | many | TRBV28 | TRBD2 | TRBJ2-7
CASRGLAGVSKNIQYF | TGTGCCAGCAGGGGACTAGCGGGAGTCTCCAAAAACATTCAGTACTTC | few | TRBV6-2/TRBV6-3 | TRBD2 | TRBJ2-4
CASSLGAVAVTDTQYF | TGTGCCAGCAGCCTCGGGGCCGTAGCGGTCACAGATACGCAGTATTTT | many | TRBV3-1 | - | TRBJ2-3
CASTTWARWQDTGELFF | TGTGCCAGTACCACTTGGGCGCGCTGGCAAGACACCGGGGAGCTGTTTTTT | - | TRBV19 | - | TRBJ2-2
CASSLASGYGYTF | TGTGCCAGCAGCTTAGCCTCAGGATATGGCTACACCTTC | few | TRBV7-9 | - | TRBJ1-2
CASSLEGARSEKLFF | TGTGCCAGCAGCTTAGAGGGGGCTCGGTCCGAAAAACTGTTTTTT | - | TRBV7-8 | TRBD1 | TRBJ1-4
CASSFSTSGGEDEQFF | TGTGCCAGCAGTTTCTCTACTAGCGGGGGGGAGGATGAGCAGTTCTTC | many | TRBV28 | TRBD2 | TRBJ2-1
CSAEHAGTSGGTDTQYF | TGCAGTGCGGAACACGCAGGGACTAGCGGGGGAACAGATACGCAGTATTTT | - | TRBV20-1 | TRBD2 | TRBJ2-3
CASSRGQGAKAFF | TGTGCCAGCAGCCGCGGACAGGGGGCGAAGGCTTTCTTT | many | TRBV3-1 | TRBD1 | TRBJ1-1
CASSRRGNTGELFF | TGTGCCAGCAGCCGAAGAGGGAACACCGGGGAGCTGTTTTTT | - | TRBV3-1 | - | TRBJ2-2
CASSAWTGYYGYTF | TGTGCCAGCAGTGCCTGGACAGGGTACTATGGCTACACCTTC | many | TRBV6-1 | TRBD1 | TRBJ1-2
CASSRWGDTGELFF | TGTGCCAGCTCTCGGTGGGGGGACACCGGGGAGCTGTTTTTT | - | TRBV27 | - | TRBJ2-2
CASSLLPLETQYF | TGTGCCAGCAGCCTGTTACCCTTGGAGACCCAGTACTTC | few | TRBV5-5 | - | TRBJ2-5
CASSPPGLAARVAKNIQYF | TGCGCCAGCAGTCCACCGGGACTAGCGGCTAGGGTAGCCAAAAACATTCAGTACTTC | - | TRBV4-1 | TRBD2 | TRBJ2-4
CASSPPNNEQFF | TGTGCCAGCAGCCCACCTAACAATGAGCAGTTCTTC | - | TRBV7-9 | - | TRBJ2-1
CASSYSSQGGRFTDTQYF | TGTGCCAGCAGTTACTCGTCCCAGGGCGGGAGATTTACAGATACGCAGTATTTT | many | TRBV6-2/TRBV6-3 | TRBD2 | TRBJ2-3
CSASEGWETQYF | TGCAGTGCCTCAGAGGGTTGGGAGACCCAGTACTTC | many | TRBV20-1 | - | TRBJ2-5
CASSFQTGPYEQYF | TGTGCCAGCAGCTTCCAGACAGGTCCCTACGAGCAGTACTTC | many | TRBV3-1 | - | TRBJ2-7
CSAREGAMSTQYF | TGCAGTGCTAGAGAGGGGGCGATGTCGACCCAGTACTTC | many | TRBV20-1 | - | TRBJ2-5
CSASRQGSSYEQYF | TGCAGTGCTAGTAGGCAGGGTAGCTCCTACGAGCAGTACTTC | many | TRBV20-1 | - | TRBJ2-7
CASSSMFGWTGGNTIYF | TGTGCCAGCAGTTCAATGTTCGGGTGGACTGGTGGAAACACCATATATTTT | many | TRBV28 | - | TRBJ1-3
CASSQDAGERTDTQYF | TGTGCCAGCAGCCAAGATGCGGGAGAGCGCACAGATACGCAGTATTTT | few | TRBV3-1 | TRBD2 | TRBJ2-3
CASSPTSGDPYEQYF | TGTGCCAGCAGCCCGACTAGCGGAGATCCCTACGAGCAGTACTTC | many | TRBV11-2 | TRBD2 | TRBJ2-7
CASSDSAMYLCASGPGTTNNEQFF | - | - | TRBV6-4 | - | TRBJ2-1
CASSPSGRSIQYF | TGTGCCAGCAGCCCTAGCGGGAGGAGCATTCAGTACTTC | many | TRBV12-3/TRBV12-4 | TRBD2 | TRBJ2-4
CAWSVGLADNEQFF | TGTGCCTGGAGTGTAGGACTAGCGGACAATGAGCAGTTCTTC | - | TRBV30 | TRBD2 | TRBJ2-1
CASSQDRGRTDTQYF | TGTGCCAGCAGCCAGGACAGGGGGCGCACAGATACGCAGTATTTT | many | TRBV7-6 | TRBD1 | TRBJ2-3
CASSQSPGQRRYSNQPQHF | TGCGCCAGCAGCCAATCTCCGGGACAGCGAAGATATAGCAATCAGCCCCAGCATTTT | many | TRBV4-1 | TRBD1 | TRBJ1-5
CATSAPLTGYTF | TGTGCCACCAGTGCCCCGTTAACTGGCTACACCTTC | many | TRBV24-1 | - | TRBJ1-2